The 22 T cell receptor beta chains presented below share a single source sample, sequenced in a study of response to subunit inactivated influenza vaccine. TCRdb ran MiXCR on the RT-PCR reads and lists one entry per CDR3 protein. This table holds approximately 700,000 distinct CDR3 sequences, 15% to 19% found once. The sample was PBMCs from blood, taken 12 days after vaccination. These TCRs come from a man in his fifties or sixties who received an inactivated influenza vaccine.

The genes are TRBV30 and TRBJ2-7, with TRBD1 as a possible D gene (6 bases). In germline, CDR1 is GTSNPN, CDR2 SVGIG (reference sequence). Trimming took off 3 bases at V and 4 bases at J, with 22 bases between the two ends. The CDR3 runs to 16 residues. CDR3 sequence (DNA): TGTGCCTGGAGGGCCCCCGGGACACAAATTGGGTACGAGCAGTACTTC. Translating it yields CAWRAPGTQIGYEQYF.

This clonotype was seen many times. This rearrangement joins TRBV10-3 to TRBJ2-3, with 9 bases aligning to TRBD2. CDR3 length equals 15 residues. Germline V lookup: CDR1 ENHRY, CDR2 SYGVKD. V was clipped by 6 bases and J by 4 bases; unmatched bases: 8. The CDR3: CAIRNSGGQPDTQYF. The DNA of the CDR3 is TGTGCCATCAGAAATAGCGGGGGCCAACCAGATACGCAGTATTTT.

The table lists this clonotype with many counts. The CDR3 sequence is CASSLLGKSYEQYF. CDR3 sequence (DNA): TGCGCCAGCAGCTTGTTAGGTAAATCCTACGAGCAGTACTTC. The V gene is TRBV5-1, the J gene TRBJ2-7; D gene ambiguous. The length of the CDR3 is 14 residues. V was trimmed by 1 base and J by 1 base, leaving 9 bases between them. The germline CDR1 and CDR2 sequences are SGHRS and YFSETQ.

The chain uses TRBV7-9 and TRBJ2-3; D unresolved. V lost 5 bases to trimming and J lost 0 bases, with 12 bases between them. Looked up from germline, CDR1 is SEHNR and CDR2 is FQNEAQ (reference sequence). This CDR3 is 15 amino acids long. As DNA, the CDR3 is TGTGCCAGCAGCAGTTCTAGTGCTAGCACAGATACGCAGTATTTT. This codes for CASSSSSASTDTQYF.

This clonotype showed up just a few times. This chain uses TRBV7-2 with TRBJ1-1, with D possibly TRBD1 on 6 matching bases. V shed 3 bases and J shed 0 bases, with 8 bases lying between them. The CDR3 is made up of 14 amino acids. Germline-derived CDR1 and CDR2 are SGHTA and FQGNSA. CDR3 bases: TGTGCCAGCAGCTTTGGGGGCATGAACACTGAAGCTTTCTTT. Amino acids: CASSFGGMNTEAFF. Full variable domain (outside the CDR3, taken from reference TRBV7-2 and TRBJ1-1): GAGVSQSPSNKVTEKGKDVELRCDPISGHTALYWYRQSLGQGLEFLIYFQGNSAPDKSGLPSDRFSAERTGGSVSTLTIQRTQQEDSAVYLCASSFGGMNTEAFFGQGTRLTVV.

This chain links TRBV24-1 with TRBJ1-2, with 7 bases that match TRBD1. CDR1 is KGHDR and CDR2 is SFDVKD in the germline V gene. This CDR3 spans 17 amino acids. V gave up 4 bases and J gave up 2 bases; unmatched junction bases: 12. The CDR3 sequence is CATSDPGRQGGNYGYTF. Written as DNA, the CDR3 is TGTGCCACCAGTGACCCTGGGCGGCAGGGGGGCAACTATGGCTACACCTTC.

This clonotype was found a few times. V and J are TRBV12-3 or TRBV12-4 and TRBJ2-2; the D gene is possibly TRBD2 (7 bases). The germline V and J ends were trimmed by 5 bases and 1 base, with 14 bases remaining between them. The CDR3 consists of 16 residues. For the CDR3, the DNA is TGTGCCAGCAGTCCTCCCGGGGGGCAGAACACCGGGGAGCTGTTTTTT. Translated: CASSPPGGQNTGELFF.

This clonotype was found many times. This chain uses TRBV5-1 with TRBJ2-3; tentatively, D is TRBD2 (5 bases). The CDR3 has 15 amino acids. Germline-derived CDR1 and CDR2 are SGHRS and YFSETQ. V lost 2 bases, J lost 1 base, and 11 bases lay in between. CDR3 in amino acids: CASSFLGRRTDTQYF. CDR3 in DNA: TGCGCCAGCAGCTTTCTGGGGAGACGCACAGATACGCAGTATTTT.

In its sample, this clonotype was seen a few times. The J gene is TRBJ2-1, the V gene TRBV7-3, with 12 bases aligning to TRBD2. The V gene's germline CDR1 is SGHTA and CDR2 FQGTGA. This CDR3 has 16 residues. J lost 5 bases, V lost 0 bases, and 2 bases had no gene match. The CDR3 loop reads CASSLTRTSGNNEQFF. The CDR3 coding sequence is TGTGCCAGCAGCTTAACAAGGACTAGCGGGAACAATGAGCAGTTCTTC.

The chain couples TRBV3-1 to TRBJ1-2; D is undetermined. Trimming stripped 4 bases from V and 7 bases from J, with 16 bases between. Germline values: CDR1 LGHDT, CDR2 YNNKEL (reference sequence). The CDR3 loop spans 14 amino acids. The DNA of the CDR3 is TGTGCCAGCAGCCTGGGCTGGGAAAGTACTGGCTACACCTTC. Encoded protein: CASSLGWESTGYTF.

This clonotype occurred a few times. V and J are TRBV20-1 and TRBJ2-5, with 7 bases identical to TRBD2. The J segment lost 3 bases and the V segment lost 4 bases, leaving 14 bases of the junction unmatched. Germline lookup yields CDR1 DFQATT and CDR2 SNEGSKA (reference sequence). This CDR3 contains 16 residues. The DNA of the CDR3 is TGCAGTGCTACCCCTATGATTGTAGGGAGGGAAGAGACCCAGTACTTC. It is translated as CSATPMIVGREETQYF.

The CDR3 DNA is TGTGCCAGCAGTCCAGGGACAGGGATTGTGGCAAAACTGTTTTTT. It codes for CASSPGTGIVAKLFF. The chain recombines TRBV12-3 or TRBV12-4 with TRBJ1-4; 9 bases align to TRBD1. CDR3 length: 15 residues. After removal of 5 bases from V and 10 bases from J, the junction contained 11 bases not matched to a gene.

The chain couples TRBV10-3 to TRBJ2-7, with 9 bases identical to TRBD2. The CDR3 length is 14 residues. The J segment lost 2 bases and the V segment lost 8 bases, leaving 7 bases of the junction unmatched. CDR1 and CDR2 (germline): ENHRY, SYGVKD. The CDR3 here is CAIGDLAGTYEQYF. CDR3 in DNA: TGTGCCATCGGAGATCTAGCGGGGACCTACGAGCAGTACTTC.

The chain recombines TRBV12-3 or TRBV12-4 with TRBJ1-2; maybe TRBD1 (6 bases). V was trimmed by 8 bases and J by 7 bases, leaving 17 bases between them. The CDR3 loop spans 13 amino acids. CDR3 protein: CASQRGTGSGYTF. The CDR3, as DNA: TGTGCCAGCCAGAGGGGTACAGGGAGTGGCTACACCTTC.

This clonotype was seen a handful of times. This chain joins TRBV4-3 and TRBJ1-4; 9 nucleotides match TRBD1. In germline, CDR1 is LGHNA, CDR2 YSLEER. The CDR3 has 16 residues. V was clipped by 3 bases and J by 5 bases; unmatched bases: 7. DNA for the CDR3: TGCGCCAGCAGCCAGGCCCAGGACAGGGGAAATGAAAAACTGTTTTTT. It is translated as CASSQAQDRGNEKLFF.

This clonotype was recorded many times. In DNA, the CDR3 is TGTGCCAGCAGTTTGTCTGGGACTAGCGGAGTGACCCAGTACTTC. Translated, it gives CASSLSGTSGVTQYF. J is TRBJ2-5 and V is TRBV27; 11 nucleotides match TRBD2. Germline loops: CDR1 MNHEY, CDR2 SMNVEV (reference sequence). The CDR3 length is 15 residues. Trimming at V came to 3 bases and at J to 7 bases, leaving 7 bases not matched to a gene.

This clonotype was seen more than once but under ten times. This rearrangement joins TRBV5-1 to TRBJ2-2; D not resolved. Between the trimmed V and J ends, which lost 0 bases and 2 bases, there was a span of 8 bases. This CDR3 contains 15 residues. Germline values: CDR1 SGHRS, CDR2 YFSETQ. The CDR3 nucleotides read TGCGCCAGCAGCTTGGTAGGATCTAACACCGGGGAGCTGTTTTTT. This gives the protein CASSLVGSNTGELFF. Full variable domain (missing parts from reference TRBV5-1 and TRBJ2-2): KAGVTQTPRYLIKTRGQQVTLSCSPISGHRSVSWYQQTPGQGLQFLFEYFSETQRNKGNFPGRFSGRQFSNSRSEMNVSTLELGDSALYLCASSLVGSNTGELFFGEGSRLTVL.

This clonotype was found a few times. This chain uses TRBV14 with TRBJ2-7; no definite D call. Germline assignment: CDR1 SGHDN and CDR2 FVKESK. V was pared by 2 bases and J by 5 bases, with 4 bases between. The CDR3 extends over 11 amino acids. The CDR3 DNA follows: TGTGCCAGCAGCCAATATAACGAGCAGTACTTC. Translated, it gives CASSQYNEQYF.

This chain uses TRBV6-2 or TRBV6-3 with TRBJ2-5, with unresolved D. The CDR3 contains 14 residues. The V gene lost 2 bases and the J gene lost 1 base, with 8 bases spanning the gap. Germline V lookup: CDR1 MNHEY, CDR2 SVGEGT. CDR3 loop: CASSYDYSQETQYF. The CDR3 coding sequence is TGTGCCAGCAGTTACGATTACAGCCAAGAGACCCAGTACTTC.

The CDR3 coding sequence is TGCGCCAGCAGCCAAGAAGGACAGGGGGCTTTCCCAGATACGCAGTATTTT. Protein product: CASSQEGQGAFPDTQYF. The V call is TRBV4-1, the J call TRBJ2-3; TRBD1 matches 11 bases. Germline V gene sequence: CDR1 MGHRA, CDR2 YSYEKL. V lost 0 bases and J lost 4; bases outside the gene matches: 6. The CDR3 has 17 amino acids.

The chain links TRBV20-1 to TRBJ1-2; tentatively, D is TRBD1 (5 bases). The CDR3 sequence is 11 residues long. Per the germline V gene, CDR1 is DFQATT and CDR2 is SNEGSKA (reference sequence). The CDR3 is CMGNGGDGYTF. DNA for the CDR3: TGCATGGGAAACGGGGGGGATGGCTACACCTTC.

This clonotype was seen a handful of times. Germline and junction disagree at one end, which may indicate a read error. The chain combines TRBV12-3 or TRBV12-4 with TRBJ1-1; D gene uncertain. There are 11 residues in the CDR3. CDR3 in DNA: TGTGCCAGCAGTTCCACACTGAACCAAATCTTT. Amino acid sequence: CASSSTLNQIF.